The rows below give T cell receptor beta chains drawn from one sample of a study of high-grade serous ovarian cancer treatment subgroups. Sequenced by immunoSEQ multiplex PCR; TCRdb stores in-frame clones only, minus some. Among approximately 3,700 clones listed, about 68% were seen once. Sequenced: tumor tissue. These receptors came from a human donor with high-grade serous ovarian cancer. Each CDR3 is given with its conserved first and last residue. D genes are given only for firm matches. A row's size may be missing; if present it is once, few, many or a size class.

v_gene	d_gene	j_gene	abundance	CDR3nt	CDR3aa
TRBV9	.	TRBJ1-4	.	TGTGCCAGCAGCGTAGGGCGGGCAGGGACAACTAATGAAAAACTGTTTTTT	CASSVGRAGTTNEKLFF
TRBV12-5	.	TRBJ2-1	.	TGTGCTAGTGGTTTGTATTCGAGAGACCGGGCGGCTTACAATGAGCAGTTCTTC	CASGLYSRDRAAYNEQFF
TRBV7-2	.	TRBJ2-7	.	TGTGCCAGCAGCCTCCAAGGCTACGAGCAGTACTTC	CASSLQGYEQYF
TRBV18	.	TRBJ2-3	.	TGTGCCAGCTCACCGAGAGCGGATACGCAGTATTTT	CASSPRADTQYF
TRBV7-8	.	TRBJ2-2	.	TGTGCCAGCAGCTTTCGGCTCACCGGGGAGCTGTTTTTT	CASSFRLTGELFF
TRBV28	TRBD1	TRBJ2-3	.	TGTGCCAGCAGTGGGGGGGACAGGGTATTTGATACGCAGTATTTT	CASSGGDRVFDTQYF
TRBV6-1	.	TRBJ2-7	.	TGTGCCAGCAGGTACGGTAACTACGAGCAGTACTTC	CASRYGNYEQYF
TRBV5-1	.	TRBJ1-1	.	TGCGCCAGCAGCTTGGACCTAACAGGGAACACTGAAGCTTTCTTT	CASSLDLTGNTEAFF
TRBV11-3	TRBD1	TRBJ2-7	.	TGTGCCAGCAGCTTAAGGTATGGACAGGGGATGAGCGAGCAGTACTTC	CASSLRYGQGMSEQYF
TRBV4-3	.	TRBJ2-3	few	TGCGCCAGCGGATTAGAGGGAGGCGCAGATACGCAGTATTTT	CASGLEGGADTQYF
TRBV28	.	TRBJ1-4	.	TGTGCCAGCAGTCCCTCCGGGTTCACTAATGAAAAACTGTTTTTT	CASSPSGFTNEKLFF
TRBV7-9	.	TRBJ1-2	few	TGTGCCAGCAGACCCGCCCAGGGGAGCTATGGCTACACCTTC	CASRPAQGSYGYTF
TRBV7-9	TRBD1	TRBJ2-2	few	TGTGCCAGCAGCGATACAGGGGGCGAAACCGGGGAGCTGTTTTTT	CASSDTGGETGELFF
TRBV9	.	TRBJ2-1	.	TGTGCCAGCAGCGTAGCGACGACCAGGGGGGCTGAGCAGTTCTTC	CASSVATTRGAEQFF
TRBV7-2	TRBD1	TRBJ2-5	.	TGTGCCAGCAGCCTGAGACAGGGGTTCCAAGAGACCCAGTACTTC	CASSLRQGFQETQYF
TRBV5-6	.	TRBJ2-3	few	TGTGCCAGCAGCTTGAGTGGGGGGACCTTCACAGATACGCAGTATTTT	CASSLSGGTFTDTQYF
TRBV9	TRBD2	TRBJ2-3	.	TGTGCCAGCAGCCTTTTCCCGGGGAGGGGAGATACGCAGTATTTT	CASSLFPGRGDTQYF
TRBV4-3	.	TRBJ2-3	.	TGCGCCAGCAGCCACCGGGCAGGGGAGTGGACAGATACGCAGTATTTT	CASSHRAGEWTDTQYF
TRBV7-9	.	TRBJ2-5	.	TGTGCCAGCAGACACCGGGACACAAGACAAGAGACCCAGTACTTC	CASRHRDTRQETQYF
TRBV5-6	.	TRBJ2-5	.	TGTGCCAGCAGCTTGTTGTGGGAGACCCAGTACTTC	CASSLLWETQYF
TRBV28	TRBD2	TRBJ2-7	.	TGTGCCAGCAGTTTATCCCTTCAGGGACTAGAGTACGAGCAGTACTTC	CASSLSLQGLEYEQYF
TRBV5-1	TRBD1	TRBJ2-5	.	TGCGCCAGCAGCTTGCTGGACAGGGGGCCAGAGACCCAGTACTTC	CASSLLDRGPETQYF
TRBV2	TRBD2	TRBJ2-3	.	TGTGCCAGCAGTGAACCCCCTAGCGGGATGACCAGAGATACGCAGTATTTT	CASSEPPSGMTRDTQYF
TRBV7-6	.	TRBJ1-2	.	TGTGCCAGCAGCTCCCAGGACGTAGGCGGCTACACCTTC	CASSSQDVGGYTF
TRBV5-4	.	TRBJ1-3	.	TGTGCCAGCAGCTTGGTGGCAGACAACGCTGGAAACACCATATATTTT	CASSLVADNAGNTIYF
TRBV4-1	.	TRBJ2-5	.	TGCGCCAGCAGCCAAGTAAACAGCGGGTGGGAGACCCAGTACTTC	CASSQVNSGWETQYF
TRBV7-3	.	TRBJ1-1	.	TGTGCCAGCAGCTTAACAGGAACGGTTGGTGAAGCTTTCTTT	CASSLTGTVGEAFF
TRBV5-1	TRBD2	TRBJ2-4	.	TGCGCCAGCAGCTTGGGATGGGGGGGATTAGCCAAAAACATTCAGTACTTC	CASSLGWGGLAKNIQYF
TRBV9	.	TRBJ2-7	.	TGTGCCAGCAGCTTATACGGGGGCCTTTCGGGAGAGCAGTACTTC	CASSLYGGLSGEQYF
TRBV5-4	.	TRBJ2-5	.	TGTGCCAGCAGCTCTCAGACCGGGGAGACCCAGTACTTC	CASSSQTGETQYF
TRBV9	TRBD2	TRBJ2-1	.	TGTGCCAGCAGCGACCGACTAGATATTCCCCCAGCGGGAGAGCAGTTCTTC	CASSDRLDIPPAGEQFF
TRBV30	.	TRBJ1-2	.	TGTGCCTGGAGTGTAACCTCTAACTATGGCTACACCTTC	CAWSVTSNYGYTF
TRBV27	TRBD2	TRBJ2-5	.	TGTGCCAGCAGTTTGGACCGGGGGGTGACCCAGTACTTC	CASSLDRGVTQYF
TRBV21-1	.	TRBJ1-1	.	TGTGCCAGCAGCAAACCAGTGGGGAAAGCTTTCTTT	CASSKPVGKAFF
TRBV7-7	.	TRBJ1-1	.	TGCGCCAGCAGCCAAACCGGGACAGAAGCTTTCTTT	CASSQTGTEAFF
TRBV18	.	TRBJ1-1	.	TGTGCCAGCTCACCGGCCACGGGTAACACTGAAGCTTTCTTT	CASSPATGNTEAFF
TRBV4-2	TRBD1	TRBJ1-5	once	TGTGCCAGCAGCCAAGATTGGGAGGGGGCCCGTCAGCCCCAGCATTTT	CASSQDWEGARQPQHF
TRBV7-2	TRBD2	TRBJ2-7	.	TGTGCCAGCAGCTTCTTGGGGGGGTTTGGCTACGAGCAGTACTTC	CASSFLGGFGYEQYF
TRBV29-1	TRBD2	TRBJ2-5	.	TGCAGCGTTGGACTAGCGGGCGGACCCCAAGAGACCCAGTACTTC	CSVGLAGGPQETQYF
TRBV10-3	.	TRBJ1-2	.	TGTGCCATCAGTGATGCAGGTTTCGGCTACACCTTC	CAISDAGFGYTF
TRBV6-5	.	TRBJ1-6	.	TGTGCCAGCAGGACCGGGACTAATAATTCACCCCTCCACTTT	CASRTGTNNSPLHF
TRBV5-4	TRBD2	TRBJ2-1	.	TGTGCCAGCAGCTTAGGACTAGCGGGGACCAGCTCCTACAATGAGCAGTTCTTC	CASSLGLAGTSSYNEQFF
TRBV5-1	.	TRBJ2-2	.	TGCGCCAGCAGCTTAGGGGCCACCGGGGAGCTGTTTTTT	CASSLGATGELFF
TRBV28	TRBD1	TRBJ2-7	.	TGTGCCAGCAGTCTCCGGACAGGGAGCTACGAGCAGTACTTC	CASSLRTGSYEQYF
TRBV5-4	TRBD1	TRBJ2-3	medium-sized	TGTGCCAGCAGCTTGGGTCTGACAGGGGTAGATACGCAGTATTTT	CASSLGLTGVDTQYF
TRBV7-3	.	TRBJ1-5	.	TGTGCCAGCAGCTTAGCGGGGCCCAATCAGCCCCAGCATTTT	CASSLAGPNQPQHF
TRBV29-1	TRBD1	TRBJ1-1	.	TGCAGCACCCCTTCTAGGGGGCGGACTGAAGCTTTCTTT	CSTPSRGRTEAFF
TRBV7-9	.	TRBJ2-5	.	TGTGCCAGCAGCTTAGGTGTGGGGGTGGAGACCCAGTACTTC	CASSLGVGVETQYF
TRBV29-1	.	TRBJ2-5	.	TGCAGCGTCCCCTGGACTCTCCAAGAGACCCAGTACTTC	CSVPWTLQETQYF
TRBV18	TRBD1	TRBJ1-4	.	TGTGCCAGCTCACCGAATTTACAGGGGGGTGAAAAACTGTTTTTT	CASSPNLQGGEKLFF
TRBV4-3	TRBD1	TRBJ1-2	once	TGCGCCAGCAGCCAAGATTCCAGGGGGTCCTATGGCTACACCTTC	CASSQDSRGSYGYTF
TRBV11-1	TRBD2	TRBJ2-7	.	TGTGCCAGCAGCCCACTAGCGGGGTCCTACGAGCAGTACTTC	CASSPLAGSYEQYF
TRBV11-2	.	TRBJ2-5	.	TGTGCCAGCAGCTTAGAAAGGAGACAGCGGGAGACCCAGTACTTC	CASSLERRQRETQYF
TRBV7-2	.	TRBJ2-3	few	TGTGCCAGCAGCTTAGGTCAGAACCCGGGTGGGGATACGCAGTATTTT	CASSLGQNPGGDTQYF